The next 26 T cell receptor beta chains were all read from a single sample in a study of T cells after yellow fever vaccination. TCRdb reprocessed the 5' RACE reads via MiXCR and lists one record per CDR3 protein. This table holds about 630,000 distinct CDR3 sequences, about 12% found once. The material was PBMCs, obtained on the day of the yellow fever booster vaccination. These receptors originate from a man aged 25 to 45 who received the YFV17D yellow fever vaccine.

The rearrangement links TRBV20-1 to TRBJ2-3; tentatively, D is TRBD1 (6 bases). The CDR3 has 14 residues. Per the germline V gene, CDR1 is DFQATT and CDR2 is SNEGSKA (reference sequence). Trimming pared 7 bases from V and 1 base from J, leaving 15 bases between. The CDR3 nucleotides are TGCAGTGACCTACAGGGAGTTGGCACAGATACGCAGTATTTT. Protein: CSDLQGVGTDTQYF.

This clonotype was counted a few times. The V call is TRBV29-1, the J call TRBJ2-1, with 10 bases identical to TRBD2. The V gene end was trimmed by 7 bases and the J gene end by 6 bases; junction bases not matched to a gene: 3. The CDR3 covers 12 residues. CDR1 is SQVTM and CDR2 is ANQGSEA in the germline V gene. CDR3 residues: CSGRTSGNEQFF. CDR3 sequence (DNA): TGCAGCGGCAGGACTAGCGGCAATGAGCAGTTCTTC.

This clonotype was observed a handful of times. The chain carries TRBV27 and TRBJ2-1, with TRBD2 as a possible D gene (6 bases). V gave up 7 bases and J gave up 4 bases, with 11 bases separating them. The CDR3 sequence is 13 residues long. Germline CDR1 is MNHEY and CDR2 is SMNVEV (reference sequence). The CDR3 DNA sequence: TGTGCCAGCACCAGGGCGGGATACAATGAGCAGTTCTTC. This codes for CASTRAGYNEQFF.

The J gene is TRBJ2-7, the V gene TRBV4-3, with D perhaps matching TRBD2 (6 bases). The germline CDR1 and CDR2 sequences are LGHNA and YSLEER. The V gene lost 4 bases and the J gene lost 8 bases, with 21 bases spanning the gap. CDR3 length: 15 amino acids. The chain's CDR3 is CASSRSSGPPAKQYF. The CDR3 bases are TGCGCCAGCAGCCGAAGTAGCGGCCCGCCTGCCAAGCAGTACTTC.

This clonotype was recorded many times. The chain joins TRBV3-1 to TRBJ1-2; D gene unclear. The germline gives CDR1 LGHDT, CDR2 YNNKEL (reference sequence). The CDR3 totals 12 residues. Trimming cost V 6 bases and J 8 bases, with 13 bases left between them. The CDR3 DNA reads as TGTGCCAGCAGTTTTGCAGTGGGCGGCTACACCTTC. Translated: CASSFAVGGYTF.

This clonotype was detected only a few times. The rearrangement uses TRBV20-1 and TRBJ2-3; no firm D call. CDR1 and CDR2 (germline): DFQATT, SNEGSKA (reference sequence). The CDR3 length is 11 residues. Trimming cost V 3 bases and J 7 bases, with 8 bases left between them. The CDR3 sequence: CSASDGNTQYF. Here the CDR3 DNA reads TGCAGTGCTAGTGATGGAAATACGCAGTATTTT.

This clonotype has only a few counts. V and J are TRBV19 and TRBJ2-7, with D unresolved. Trimming shortened V by 3 bases and J by 0 bases, and 9 bases separated the two germline ends. The V gene's germline CDR1 is LNHDA and CDR2 SQIVND (reference sequence). CDR3 length: 14 residues. The CDR3 DNA sequence: TGTGCCAGTAGTATCGCGCTTAGCTCCTACGAGCAGTACTTC. Translation gives CASSIALSSYEQYF. The full variable domain, its missing parts supplied by reference TRBV19 and TRBJ2-7, is DGGITQSPKYLFRKEGQNVTLSCEQNLNHDAMYWYRQDPGQGLRLIYYSQIVNDFQKGDIAEGYSVSREKKESFPLTVTSAQKNPTAFYLCASSIALSSYEQYFGPGTRLTVT.

The sample holds many counts of this clonotype. The V gene is TRBV12-3 or TRBV12-4, the J gene TRBJ1-2; no reliable D call. This CDR3 spans 14 amino acids. Trimming took off 1 base at V and 3 bases at J, with 9 bases between the two ends. This CDR3 is CASSLGQLYYGYTF. In nucleotides, the CDR3 is TGTGCCAGCAGTTTAGGACAACTTTACTATGGCTACACCTTC.

J is TRBJ1-2 and V is TRBV12-3 or TRBV12-4; the D is unclear. The V and J ends lost 6 bases and 0 bases respectively, with 17 bases between them. CDR3 length: 16 residues. DNA for the CDR3: TGTGCCAGCAGACCCCCCGGACGGAGTTCTAACTATGGCTACACCTTC. Encoded protein: CASRPPGRSSNYGYTF.

This clonotype appeared a few times. The V and J genes are TRBV20-1 and TRBJ1-1; a weak D match, TRBD1 (5 bases). Germline V gene lookup returns CDR1 DFQATT and CDR2 SNEGSKA (reference sequence). CDR3 length: 12 residues. The V end lost 5 bases, the J end lost 3 bases, and 10 bases lay between the germline ends. DNA for the CDR3: TGCAGTGCTTTGCAGGGTGACACTGAAGCTTTCTTT. Protein sequence: CSALQGDTEAFF.

The table lists this clonotype with a few counts. V is TRBV7-9 and J is TRBJ2-1; 7 bases fit TRBD2. V lost 5 bases, J lost 5 bases, and 3 bases stayed unmatched. CDR1 is SEHNR and CDR2 is FQNEAQ in the germline V gene (reference sequence). The CDR3 has 13 residues. CDR3 residues: CASSPRGDNEQFF. DNA of the CDR3: TGTGCCAGCAGCCCACGGGGGGACAATGAGCAGTTCTTC.

The genes are TRBV16 and TRBJ1-5; D gene uncertain. From germline, CDR1 is KGHSY and CDR2 FQNENV. The CDR3 has 15 amino acids. V shed 4 bases and J shed 4 bases, with 14 bases lying between them. CDR3 coding DNA: TGTGCCAGCAGCCCTCAGTTCAGTCTTAATCAGCCCCAGCATTTT. The encoded protein is CASSPQFSLNQPQHF.

CDR3 amino acids: CASSLEGSSGFSYEQYF. The DNA for the CDR3 is TGCGCCAGCAGCTTGGAGGGGTCTAGCGGGTTCTCCTACGAGCAGTACTTC. The chain uses TRBV5-1 and TRBJ2-7; 8 bases map to TRBD2. Trimming took 0 bases from V and 0 from J; bases not matched to a gene: 8. Germline CDR1 is SGHRS and CDR2 is YFSETQ. This CDR3 contains 17 residues.

As to this clonotype: The conserved closing phenylalanine or tryptophan is absent in this CDR3, likely reflecting a read error. This rearrangement joins TRBV7-2 to TRBJ2-1; D is ambiguous. Germline V gene lookup returns CDR1 SGHTA and CDR2 FQGNSA. Trimming took off 3 bases at V and 5 bases at J, with 8 bases between the two ends. CDR3 size: 13 residues. The CDR3 sequence: CASSFGRDNEQFL. CDR3 DNA sequence: TGTGCCAGCAGCTTTGGTAGGGACAATGAGCAGTTCCTC.

The chain uses TRBV3-1 and TRBJ1-2, with TRBD1 as a possible D gene (5 bases). Germline V CDR1 and CDR2: LGHDT, YNNKEL (reference sequence). The CDR3 covers 14 residues. Between the trimmed V and J ends, which lost 3 bases and 2 bases, there was a span of 10 bases. The CDR3 spells CASSHGARNYGYTF. The DNA for the CDR3 is TGTGCCAGCAGCCACGGGGCCCGAAACTATGGCTACACCTTC.

This chain uses TRBV5-1 with TRBJ2-3; 7 nucleotides align to TRBD2. Germline V lookup: CDR1 SGHRS, CDR2 YFSETQ. This CDR3 has 14 residues. The trim removed 4 bases at V and 1 base at J, leaving 3 bases unmatched. As DNA, the CDR3 is TGCGCCAGCAGCCGGGAGGCGGGCACAGATACGCAGTATTTT. Translated: CASSREAGTDTQYF.

This clonotype was seen repeatedly, ten times or more. The chain combines TRBV7-2 with TRBJ2-7; D gene uncertain. The CDR3 length is 13 residues. V lost 2 bases to trimming and J lost 7 bases, with 12 bases between them. From germline, CDR1 is SGHTA and CDR2 FQGNSA. The CDR3 loop is CASSLTPPGEQYF. Here the CDR3 DNA reads TGTGCCAGCAGCTTAACTCCTCCCGGGGAGCAGTACTTC.

This clonotype has a handful of counts. The genes are TRBV10-2 and TRBJ2-4; D unresolved. Germline loops: CDR1 WSHSY, CDR2 SAAADI. With 3 bases removed from V and 6 bases from J, the gap between germline ends came to 6 bases. The CDR3 spans 12 residues. Written as DNA, the CDR3 is TGCGCCAGCAGTGAAAACGGAAACATTCAGTACTTC. It translates to CASSENGNIQYF.

In this sample, this clonotype turned up a few times. The genes are TRBV18 and TRBJ2-5; D not certain. V dropped 6 bases and J dropped 4 bases, with 12 bases sitting between them. Germline V CDR1 and CDR2: KGHSH, LQKENI. This CDR3 region has 13 residues. The CDR3 is CASSPASIETQYF. CDR3 DNA: TGTGCCAGCTCGCCTGCCTCGATAGAGACCCAGTACTTC. Based on the CDR3 plus reference TRBV18 and TRBJ2-5, the full variable domain is NAGVMQNPRHLVRRRGQEARLRCSPMKGHSHVYWYRQLPEEGLKFMVYLQKENIIDESGMPKERFSAEFPKEGPSILRIQQVVRGDSAAYFCASSPASIETQYFGPGTRLLVL.

J is TRBJ1-4 and V is TRBV11-2; tentative D call: TRBD1 (6 bases). Germline V CDR1 and CDR2: SGHAT, FQNNGV. The CDR3 contains 16 residues. Between the trimmed V and J ends, which lost 6 bases and 4 bases, there was a span of 18 bases. CDR3 DNA sequence: TGTGCCAGCAGTCTCCCTCGGCAGGGGAATAATGAAAAACTGTTTTTT. Translation: CASSLPRQGNNEKLFF.

The rearrangement joins TRBV7-8 to TRBJ2-7; perhaps TRBD1 as D (5 bases). Germline lookup yields CDR1 SGHVS and CDR2 FQNEAQ. This CDR3 contains 16 residues. V was shortened by 0 bases and J by 0 bases, with 12 bases between the two germline ends. In DNA form, the CDR3 reads TGTGCCAGCAGCTTAGCCGTTACCGACAGCTCCTACGAGCAGTACTTC. Translating gives CASSLAVTDSSYEQYF.

This clonotype was counted many times. CDR3 sequence: CASSGITGFFGTGELFF. CDR3 in DNA: TGTGCCAGCAGCGGGATAACAGGATTTTTTGGAACCGGGGAGCTGTTTTTT. The J gene is TRBJ2-2, the V gene TRBV7-9, with D possibly matching TRBD1 (5 bases). This CDR3 region has 17 residues. Germline CDR1 reads SEHNR; CDR2 reads FQNEAQ (reference sequence). V was cut by 5 bases and J by 5 bases, with 21 bases left in between.

This clonotype was seen a handful of times. V usage is TRBV20-1 and J usage is TRBJ2-5; D assignment may be TRBD1 or TRBD2 (5 bases each). CDR3 length: 14 residues. Germline V gene lookup returns CDR1 DFQATT and CDR2 SNEGSKA (reference sequence). Between the trimmed V and J ends, which lost 0 bases and 5 bases, there was a span of 13 bases. This chain's CDR3 is CSARDSGPGETQYF. CDR3 DNA: TGCAGTGCTAGAGATTCGGGGCCTGGGGAGACCCAGTACTTC.

This clonotype was detected many times. The rearrangement joins TRBV6-5 to TRBJ2-3, with a possible D match to TRBD2 (6 bases). Germline V CDR1 and CDR2: MNHEY, SVGAGI. Trimming took off 0 bases at V and 4 bases at J, with 17 bases between the two ends. The CDR3 is 17 residues long. The CDR3, as DNA: TGTGCCAGCAGTTACTCGGTAGCGGTAGGCCCTGCAGATACGCAGTATTTT. Its protein product is CASSYSVAVGPADTQYF.

The chain employs TRBV19 and TRBJ2-7, with a possible D match to TRBD1 (5 bases). The V and J ends lost 7 bases and 3 bases respectively, with 13 bases between them. The CDR3 is 13 amino acids. CDR1 is LNHDA and CDR2 is SQIVND in the germline V gene (reference sequence). The CDR3 nucleotides are TGTGCCAGTAAGTCAGGGTTAAGCTACGAGCAGTACTTC. It yields the protein CASKSGLSYEQYF.

This clonotype was found a few times. This rearrangement joins TRBV29-1 to TRBJ2-3; the match to TRBD2 covers 11 bases. The CDR3 sequence is 13 residues long. CDR1 is SQVTM, CDR2 ANQGSEA, per germline. J gave up 6 bases and V 7 bases, and 6 bases lay outside the gene matches. CDR3 sequence reads: CSGLAGGTDTQYF. Written as DNA, the CDR3 is TGCAGCGGGCTAGCGGGAGGAACGGATACGCAGTATTTT.